This T cell receptor (beta chain) comes out of a study of Graves' ophthalmopathy and Graves' hyperthyroidism. The authors amplified TCR beta CDR3 regions from RNA transcripts. The workflow started with a first-round RT-PCR run with HTBI primers and then moved on to a second-round multiplex PCR. TCRdb itself ran the multiplex PCR reads through MiXCR, one entry per CDR3 protein. Here the sample spans around 660,000 distinct CDR3 sequences, about 38% being singletons. Sequenced sample: peripheral blood. The TCR originated in an adult man with Graves' ophthalmopathy.

DNA for the CDR3: TGTGCCATCAGTACTTTCGACTTGCGGGATGGAAACACCTTC. Translation gives CAISTFDLRDGNTF. The chain employs TRBV10-3 and TRBJ1-2; D is uncertain. The CDR3 is 14 residues long. CDR1 ENHRY and CDR2 SYGVKD come from the germline V gene. The V end lost 5 bases, the J end lost 12 bases, and 22 bases lay between the germline ends.